The 8 T cell receptor beta chains in this list originate from one sample, sequenced in a study of blood T cells in healthy people across ages. With a J-beta primer mix and a sample-barcoded 5' primer, a second PCR ran about 6 to 11 cycles. MiXCR, run by TCRdb on the 5' RACE reads, gives a single entry per CDR3 protein. The repertoire holds 600,000 to 650,000 distinct CDR3 sequences, with 58% as singletons. Input material: blood. All receptors come from a man aged 55 to 70 in good health.

The J gene is TRBJ1-2, the V gene TRBV28; D might be TRBD1 (5 bases). Germline CDR1 MDHEN, CDR2 SYDVKM. Trimming stripped 3 bases from V and 2 bases from J, with 13 bases between. The CDR3 runs 15 residues. In DNA form, the CDR3 reads TGTGCCAGCAGTTTCGGCGGACAAGGGAACTATGGCTACACCTTC. Its translation is CASSFGGQGNYGYTF.

Here the CDR3 DNA reads TGTGCCAGCAGGAACCGACAGGGAGGAGAGACCCAGTACTTC. Its translation: CASRNRQGGETQYF. J is TRBJ2-5 and V is TRBV6-1, with D perhaps TRBD1 (7 bases). The V end was cut by 6 bases, the J end by 4 bases, with 15 bases between. CDR1 and CDR2 from the germline V gene are MNHNS and SASEGT. CDR3 length: 14 residues.

The rearrangement links TRBV7-2 to TRBJ1-2, with 9 bases fitting TRBD1. This CDR3 comprises 15 residues. The ends lost 5 bases at V and 4 bases at J; junction bases unmatched: 8. Germline assignment: CDR1 SGHTA and CDR2 FQGNSA. This chain's CDR3 is CASSDPGTGRYGYTF. CDR3 DNA: TGTGCCAGCAGCGACCCCGGGACAGGGCGCTATGGCTACACCTTC.

This chain uses TRBV10-3 with TRBJ1-2; D possibly corresponds to TRBD1 (5 bases). Trimming cost V 3 bases and J 7 bases, with 15 bases left between them. This CDR3 has 14 residues. The germline V gene has CDR1 ENHRY and CDR2 SYGVKD. The CDR3 spells CAISDWARGRGYTF. The CDR3 DNA reads TGTGCCATCAGTGATTGGGCCCGGGGCCGTGGCTACACCTTC.

By sample fraction, this clonotype is medium-sized. The V call is TRBV24-1, the J call TRBJ1-5; 7 bases line up with TRBD1. There are 13 residues in the CDR3. J lost 6 bases, V lost 10 bases, and 8 bases had no gene match. Germline assignment: CDR1 KGHDR and CDR2 SFDVKD. The CDR3 spells CATSDRVAQPQHF. CDR3 DNA sequence: TGTGCCACGAGCGACAGGGTGGCTCAGCCCCAGCATTTT.

This clonotype was counted only a few times. The rearrangement joins TRBV21-1 to TRBJ2-5; no check of the table's D call, TRBD2, against the DNA was made. TRBV21-1 is shown as a pseudogene. This CDR3 is 17 amino acids long. CDR3 amino acids: CASSKAVAGAFQETQYF. CDR3 bases: TGTGCCAGCAGCAAAGCCGTAGCGGGGGCCTTCCAAGAGACCCAGTACTTC.

The chain employs TRBV5-1 and TRBJ2-5, with TRBD1 identical over 8 bases. V shed 4 bases and J 4 bases; nucleotides not matched to a gene: 6. This CDR3 spans 14 amino acids. The germline V gene encodes CDR1 SGHRS and CDR2 YFSETQ. The CDR3 region is CASSIGQGPETQYF. CDR3 in DNA: TGCGCCAGCAGCATTGGACAGGGCCCAGAGACCCAGTACTTC.

This clonotype was counted a single time. This chain uses TRBV6-1 with TRBJ1-2, with a weak D call TRBD1 (6 bases). The CDR3 consists of 14 residues. Trimming removed 4 bases at V and 4 bases at J, with 13 bases between. Germline V CDR1 and CDR2: MNHNS, SASEGT. The CDR3 spells CASSAQGQRYGYTF. CDR3 DNA sequence: TGTGCCAGCAGTGCCCAAGGACAGCGCTATGGCTACACCTTC.